Below are 21 T cell receptor beta chains sequenced from a single sample in a study of cytomegalovirus exposure and HLA in healthy donors. Amplification used 60 Vbeta primers and 13 Jbeta primers. Assay used: immunoSEQ multiplex PCR; TCRdb lists only in-frame clones, some missing. The sample records around 210,000 clones, roughly 84% being singletons. The sample comprised PBMCs. The receptors come from a man over 45 in good health and CMV-seronegative.

V and J are TRBV28 and TRBJ2-7; TRBD2 is a possible D gene (5 bases). V lost 8 bases to trimming and J lost 2 bases, with 16 bases between them. Per germline, CDR1 MDHEN and CDR2 SYDVKM. The CDR3 sequence is 14 residues long. CDR3 coding DNA: TGTGCCAGCCGGGATTCGCGGTTCCCCTACGAGCAGTACTTC. Protein sequence: CASRDSRFPYEQYF.

In its sample, this clone was seen a few times. This chain uses TRBV11-2 with TRBJ2-3; D gene ambiguous. The length of the CDR3 is 13 residues. The germline V gene has CDR1 SGHAT and CDR2 FQNNGV. Between the trimmed V and J ends, which lost 0 bases and 7 bases, there was a span of 8 bases. CDR3 loop: CASSLERIHTQYF. Written as DNA, the CDR3 is TGTGCCAGCAGCTTAGAGAGAATACATACGCAGTATTTT.

This chain links TRBV7-6 with TRBJ2-2, with D tentatively TRBD2 (6 bases). V shed 2 bases and J shed 3 bases, with 13 bases lying between them. The length of the CDR3 is 16 residues. Germline V CDR1 and CDR2: SGHVS, FNYEAQ. CDR3 residues: CASSLYGSEDTGELFF. CDR3 sequence (DNA): TGTGCCAGCAGCTTATACGGGAGTGAGGACACCGGGGAGCTGTTTTTT.

This clone was observed a handful of times. The chain combines TRBV11-2 with TRBJ2-1; D is possibly TRBD1 (6 bases). Germline loops: CDR1 SGHAT, CDR2 FQNNGV. The V gene lost 5 bases and the J gene lost 10 bases, with 12 bases spanning the gap. The CDR3 covers 12 residues. In DNA form, the CDR3 reads TGTGCCAGCAGCAAAGACAGGATCGAGCAGTTCTTC. It encodes CASSKDRIEQFF.

This chain connects TRBV7-9 to TRBJ2-7; 10 positions agree with TRBD2. The CDR3 loop spans 14 amino acids. Germline V gene data show CDR1 as SEHNR and CDR2 as FQNEAQ (reference sequence). Germline trimming cut 5 bases from V and 4 bases from J; bases unmatched to any gene: 5. CDR3 nucleotide sequence: TGTGCCAGCAGCCCTATAGCGGGAGGATACGAGCAGTACTTC. Translating it yields CASSPIAGGYEQYF.

CDR3: CASRQGTTDTQYF. In DNA, the CDR3 is TGTGCCAGCAGGCAGGGGACGACAGATACGCAGTATTTT. V usage is TRBV6-5 and J usage is TRBJ2-3, with D possibly TRBD1 on 6 matching bases. V lost 6 bases to trimming and J lost 3 bases, with 10 bases between them. CDR1 and CDR2 (germline): MNHEY, SVGAGI. The CDR3 contains 13 residues.

The J gene is TRBJ2-6, the V gene TRBV9; D ambiguous. CDR1 and CDR2 from the germline V gene are SGDLS and YYNGEE. This CDR3 is built from 18 residues. Trimming stripped 0 bases from V and 1 base from J, with 14 bases between. The CDR3 region has the DNA TGTGCCAGCAGCGTAGATCAGGTAGTCAGGTCTGGGGCCAACGTCCTGACTTTC. Translated: CASSVDQVVRSGANVLTF.

The chain is built from TRBV6-5 and TRBJ1-2, with 10 bases fitting TRBD1. The germline gives CDR1 MNHEY, CDR2 SVGAGI. The CDR3 loop spans 13 amino acids. After removal of 2 bases from V and 7 bases from J, the junction contained 1 base not matched to a gene. CDR3 sequence: CASSYGDRGGYTF. CDR3 coding DNA: TGTGCCAGCAGTTACGGGGACAGGGGTGGCTACACCTTC.

In nucleotides, the CDR3 is TGTGCCAGCAGCAATGACAGGGGCTCCTACAATGAGCAGTTCTTC. It yields the protein CASSNDRGSYNEQFF. The chain joins TRBV6-5 to TRBJ2-1; 8 bases are a match to TRBD1. CDR3 length: 15 amino acids. Trimming at V came to 6 bases and at J to 0 bases, leaving 4 bases not matched to a gene. The V gene's germline CDR1 is MNHEY and CDR2 SVGAGI.

The chain uses TRBV30 and TRBJ1-5, with D possibly matching TRBD1 (6 bases). The length of the CDR3 is 15 residues. CDR1 is GTSNPN and CDR2 is SVGIG in the germline V gene (reference sequence). The V end lost 0 bases, the J end lost 3 bases, and 12 bases lay between the germline ends. The CDR3 sequence: CAWSVGGTNNQPQHF. CDR3 nucleotides: TGTGCCTGGAGTGTGGGTGGGACAAACAATCAGCCCCAGCATTTT.

The V call is TRBV7-2, the J call TRBJ2-5; 10 positions agree with TRBD2. The junction had 3 bases not matched to a gene; V was cut back by 1 base and J by 4 bases. The CDR3 consists of 15 residues. Germline V CDR1 and CDR2: SGHTA, FQGNSA. In DNA, the CDR3 is TGTGCCAGCAGCTTAGTTCTAGCGGGAGTAGAGACCCAGTACTTC. It yields the protein CASSLVLAGVETQYF.

The chain is built from TRBV5-1 and TRBJ1-3; D gene ambiguous. Per the germline V gene, CDR1 is SGHRS and CDR2 is YFSETQ. V gave up 4 bases and J gave up 0 bases, with 11 bases separating them. This CDR3 has 15 amino acids. The DNA of the CDR3 is TGCGCCAGCAGCCTCGACACTTACTCTGGAAACACCATATATTTT. Protein product: CASSLDTYSGNTIYF.

The chain links TRBV15 to TRBJ2-2, with 7 positions matching TRBD2. This CDR3 region has 15 residues. After removal of 8 bases from V and 1 base from J, the junction contained 7 bases not matched to a gene. Germline assignment: CDR1 LNHNV and CDR2 YYDKDF (reference sequence). This chain's CDR3 is CATRDGRKNTGELFF. The CDR3 nucleotides read TGTGCCACCCGAGACGGGAGGAAGAACACCGGGGAGCTGTTTTTT.

The rearrangement joins TRBV5-1 to TRBJ1-1, with D possibly matching TRBD1 (6 bases). The CDR3 sequence is 13 residues long. V lost 4 bases to trimming and J lost 6 bases, with 13 bases between them. Per the germline V gene, CDR1 is SGHRS and CDR2 is YFSETQ. CDR3 in amino acids: CASSQSYRAEAFF. As DNA, the CDR3 is TGCGCCAGCAGCCAGTCCTACAGGGCTGAAGCTTTCTTT.

This chain joins TRBV19 and TRBJ1-2, with a tentative D call TRBD1 (6 bases). Germline CDR1 and CDR2: LNHDA and SQIVND (reference sequence). Trimming removed 7 bases at V and 6 bases at J, with 18 bases between. CDR3 size: 14 residues. The CDR3 DNA reads TGTGCCAGTACCCCCGGAGGGGGGGATCATGGCTACACCTTC. It yields the protein CASTPGGGDHGYTF.

V gene TRBV7-8 combines with J gene TRBJ2-3; D remains ambiguous. The CDR3 covers 14 residues. CDR1 is SGHVS and CDR2 is FQNEAQ in the germline V gene. The V end lost 0 bases, the J end lost 1 base, and 5 bases lay between the germline ends. CDR3 loop: CASSLAQGTDTQYF. In DNA form, the CDR3 reads TGTGCCAGCAGCTTAGCGCAGGGCACAGATACGCAGTATTTT.

This clone has a handful of counts. This chain joins TRBV19 and TRBJ2-2; 9 nucleotides agree with TRBD1. The germline V gene has CDR1 LNHDA and CDR2 SQIVND (reference sequence). Losses at the gene ends were 6 bases for V and 6 bases for J; bases not matched to a gene: 2. The CDR3 sequence is 13 residues long. DNA of the CDR3: TGTGCCAGTAGGGACAGGGGACCCGGGGAGCTGTTTTTT. Encoded protein: CASRDRGPGELFF.

The V gene is TRBV27, the J gene TRBJ2-2, with TRBD2 matching over 11 bases. V dropped 0 bases and J dropped 7; count of bases not matched to a gene: 7. The V gene's germline CDR1 is MNHEY and CDR2 SMNVEV (reference sequence). CDR3 length equals 17 residues. The CDR3 reads CASSLSELAGVGGELFF. The DNA for the CDR3 is TGTGCCAGCAGTTTATCTGAACTAGCGGGAGTGGGCGGGGAGCTGTTTTTT.

The chain links TRBV6-6 to TRBJ2-2; D gene uncertain. The CDR3 has 14 residues. V dropped 6 bases and J dropped 6 bases, with 14 bases sitting between them. Germline-derived CDR1 and CDR2 are MNHNY and SVGAGI (reference sequence). The chain's CDR3 is CASRTSGSPGELFF. In DNA, the CDR3 is TGTGCCAGCAGGACATCAGGTTCCCCCGGGGAGCTGTTTTTT.

CDR3 sequence (DNA): TGTGCCAGCGGCAAGCGGGAGACGAACACCGGGGAGCTGTTTTTT. This codes for CASGKRETNTGELFF. The rearrangement uses TRBV9 and TRBJ2-2; TRBD2 aligns across 8 bases. This CDR3 region has 15 residues. With V trimmed by 7 bases and J by 0 bases, 5 bases remained unmatched. Germline V CDR1 and CDR2: SGDLS, YYNGEE.

This clone has a single count. The chain uses TRBV9 and TRBJ1-2; 7 bases fit TRBD1. Germline CDR1 SGDLS, CDR2 YYNGEE. Trimming removed 4 bases from V and 7 bases from J; junction bases left unmatched: 7. This CDR3 spans 13 amino acids. The CDR3 DNA sequence: TGTGCCAGCAGCAGACAGGGAGACGGTGGCTACACCTTC. This gives the protein CASSRQGDGGYTF.